This paragraph reports one T cell receptor (beta chain). RNA was isolated and reverse transcribed to cDNA, the sequencing template. The repertoire was sequenced with immunoSEQ multiplex PCR; TCRdb's copy has only in-frame clones and lacks some. The sample holds 110,000 to 150,000 clones, roughly half seen once. The record originates from a study of CD8+ T cells in alopecia areata. About the research overall: Twice a day, 5 to 10 mg of oral tofacitinib was administered to treated patients.

Investigators sorted PBMCs to obtain both CD4+ and CD8+ T cells. The CDR3 sequence is 12 residues long. Germline loops: CDR1 GTSNPN, CDR2 SVGIG (reference sequence). The V gene lost 1 base and the J gene lost 8 bases, with 11 bases spanning the gap. The chain carries TRBV30 and TRBJ1-1; D is uncertain. This TCR was sampled from a human donor with alopecia areata. This material consisted of CD4+ T cells sorted from blood, taken at week 0. CDR3 loop: CAWSGTETEAFF. CDR3 in DNA: TGTGCCTGGAGTGGGACGGAAACGGAAGCTTTCTTT. Complete variable domain (other parts from reference TRBV30 and TRBJ1-1): SQTIHQWPATLVQPVGSPLSLECTVEGTSNPNLYWYRQAAGRGLQLLFYSVGIGQISSEVPQNLSASRPQDRQFILSSKKLLLSDSGFYLCAWSGTETEAFFGQGTRLTVV.